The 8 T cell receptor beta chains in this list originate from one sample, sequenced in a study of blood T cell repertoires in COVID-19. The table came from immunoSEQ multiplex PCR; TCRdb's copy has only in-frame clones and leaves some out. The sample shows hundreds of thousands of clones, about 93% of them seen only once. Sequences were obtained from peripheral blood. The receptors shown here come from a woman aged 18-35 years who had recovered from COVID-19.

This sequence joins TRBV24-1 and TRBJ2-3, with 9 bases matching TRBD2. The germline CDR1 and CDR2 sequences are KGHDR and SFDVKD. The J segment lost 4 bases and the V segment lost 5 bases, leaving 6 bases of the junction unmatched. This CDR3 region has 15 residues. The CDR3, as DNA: TGTGCCACCAGTGCCTTAGCGGGAGAGGCAGATACGCAGTATTTT. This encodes CATSALAGEADTQYF.

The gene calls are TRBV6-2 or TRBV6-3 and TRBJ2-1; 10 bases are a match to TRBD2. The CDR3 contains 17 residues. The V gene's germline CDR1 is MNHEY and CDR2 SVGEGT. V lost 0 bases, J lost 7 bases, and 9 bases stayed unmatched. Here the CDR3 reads CASSYSLSGRSENEQFF. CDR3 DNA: TGTGCCAGCAGTTACTCCCTTAGCGGGAGGTCGGAGAATGAGCAGTTCTTC.

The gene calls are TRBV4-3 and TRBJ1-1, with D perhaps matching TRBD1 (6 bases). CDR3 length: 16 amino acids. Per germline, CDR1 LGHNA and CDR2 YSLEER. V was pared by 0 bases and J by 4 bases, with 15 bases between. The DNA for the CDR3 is TGCGCCAGCAGCCAAGATAGGTGGGGGCAGGTCACTGAAGCTTTCTTT. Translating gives CASSQDRWGQVTEAFF.

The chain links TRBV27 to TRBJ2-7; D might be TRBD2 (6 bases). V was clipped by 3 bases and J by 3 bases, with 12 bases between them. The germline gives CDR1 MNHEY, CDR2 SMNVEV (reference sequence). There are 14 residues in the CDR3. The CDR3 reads CASSFLRGDYEQYV. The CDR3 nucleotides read TGTGCCAGCAGTTTTCTTCGCGGGGACTACGAGCAGTACGTC.

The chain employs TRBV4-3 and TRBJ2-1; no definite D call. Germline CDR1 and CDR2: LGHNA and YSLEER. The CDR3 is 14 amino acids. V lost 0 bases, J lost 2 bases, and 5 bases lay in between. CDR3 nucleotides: TGCGCCAGCAGCCAAGATCGAGCCTACAATGAGCAGTTCTTC. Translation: CASSQDRAYNEQFF.

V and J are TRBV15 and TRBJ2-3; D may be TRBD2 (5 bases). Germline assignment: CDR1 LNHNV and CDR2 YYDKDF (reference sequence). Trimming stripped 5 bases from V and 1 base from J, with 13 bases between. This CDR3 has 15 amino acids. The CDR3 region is CATSGEGGRTDTQYF. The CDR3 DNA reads TGTGCCACCAGCGGGGAAGGCGGGCGCACAGATACGCAGTATTTT.

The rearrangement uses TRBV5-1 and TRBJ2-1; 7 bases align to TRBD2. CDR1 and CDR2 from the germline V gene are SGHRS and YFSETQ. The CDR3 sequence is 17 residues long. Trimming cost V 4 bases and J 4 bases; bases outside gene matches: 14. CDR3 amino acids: CASSPVGSGGRYNEQFF. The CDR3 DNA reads TGCGCCAGCAGCCCCGTGGGATCGGGAGGAAGATACAATGAGCAGTTCTTC.

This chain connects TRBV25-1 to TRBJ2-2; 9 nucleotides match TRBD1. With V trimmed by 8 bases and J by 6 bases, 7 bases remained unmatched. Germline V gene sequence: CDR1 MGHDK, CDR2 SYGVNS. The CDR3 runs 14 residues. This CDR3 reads CASGGQGNAGELFF. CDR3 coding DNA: TGTGCCAGCGGGGGACAGGGTAACGCCGGGGAGCTGTTTTTT. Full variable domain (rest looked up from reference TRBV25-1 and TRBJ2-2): EADIYQTPRYLVIGTGKKITLECSQTMGHDKMYWYQQDPGMELHLIHYSYGVNSTEKGDLSSESTVSRIRTEHFPLTLESARPSHTSQYLCASGGQGNAGELFFGEGSRLTVL.